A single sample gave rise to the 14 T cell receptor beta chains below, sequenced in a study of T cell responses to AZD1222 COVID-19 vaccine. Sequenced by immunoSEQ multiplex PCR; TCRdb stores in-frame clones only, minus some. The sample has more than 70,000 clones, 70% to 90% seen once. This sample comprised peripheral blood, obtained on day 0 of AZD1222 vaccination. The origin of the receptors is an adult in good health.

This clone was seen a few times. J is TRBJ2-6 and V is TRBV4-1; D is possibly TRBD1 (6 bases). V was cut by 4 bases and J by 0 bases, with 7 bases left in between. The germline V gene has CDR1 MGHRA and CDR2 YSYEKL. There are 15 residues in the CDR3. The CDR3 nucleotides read TGCGCCAGCAGCCTCAGGGGCTCTGGGGCCAACGTCCTGACTTTC. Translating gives CASSLRGSGANVLTF.

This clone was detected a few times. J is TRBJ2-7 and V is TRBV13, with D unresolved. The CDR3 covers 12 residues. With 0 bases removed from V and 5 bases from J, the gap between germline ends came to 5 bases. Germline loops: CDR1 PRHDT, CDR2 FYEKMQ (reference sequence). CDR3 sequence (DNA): TGTGCCAGCAGCTTAGGCTCGAACGAGCAGTACTTC. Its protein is CASSLGSNEQYF.

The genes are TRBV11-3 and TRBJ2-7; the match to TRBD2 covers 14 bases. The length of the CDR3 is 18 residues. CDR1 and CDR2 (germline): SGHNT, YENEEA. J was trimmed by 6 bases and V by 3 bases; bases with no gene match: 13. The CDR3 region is CASSFSTIGTSGSIEQYF. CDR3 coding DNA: TGTGCCAGCAGCTTTTCAACCATTGGGACTAGCGGGAGTATCGAGCAGTACTTC.

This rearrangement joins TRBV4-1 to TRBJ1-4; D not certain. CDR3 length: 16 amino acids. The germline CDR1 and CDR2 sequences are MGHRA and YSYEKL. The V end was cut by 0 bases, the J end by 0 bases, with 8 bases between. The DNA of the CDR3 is TGCGCCAGCAGCCAAGATCACGGTACAACTAATGAAAAACTGTTTTTT. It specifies CASSQDHGTTNEKLFF.

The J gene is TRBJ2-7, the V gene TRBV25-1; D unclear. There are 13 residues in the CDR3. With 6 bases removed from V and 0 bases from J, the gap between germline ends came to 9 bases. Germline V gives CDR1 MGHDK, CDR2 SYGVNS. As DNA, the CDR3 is TGTGCCAGCAGCTCATCCCCCTCCTACGAGCAGTACTTC. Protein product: CASSSSPSYEQYF.

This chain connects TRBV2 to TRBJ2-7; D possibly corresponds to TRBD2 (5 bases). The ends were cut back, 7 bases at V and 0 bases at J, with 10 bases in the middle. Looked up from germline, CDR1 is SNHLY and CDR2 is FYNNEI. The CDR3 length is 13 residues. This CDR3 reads CASNFRDSYEQYF. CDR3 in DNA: TGTGCCAGCAATTTCCGGGACTCCTACGAGCAGTACTTC.

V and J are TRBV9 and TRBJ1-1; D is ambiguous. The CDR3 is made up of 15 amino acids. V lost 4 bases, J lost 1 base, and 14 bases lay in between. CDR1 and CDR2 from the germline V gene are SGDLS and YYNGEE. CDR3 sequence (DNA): TGTGCCAGCAGCCCGACGACAAGACCGAACACTGAAGCTTTCTTT. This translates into CASSPTTRPNTEAFF.

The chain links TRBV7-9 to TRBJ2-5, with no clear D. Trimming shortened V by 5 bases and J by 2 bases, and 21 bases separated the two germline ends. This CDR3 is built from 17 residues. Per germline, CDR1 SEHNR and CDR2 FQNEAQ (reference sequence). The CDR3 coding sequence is TGTGCCAGCAGCCCCCCGGAATTATTGAGCAGGCAAGAGACCCAGTACTTC. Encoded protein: CASSPPELLSRQETQYF.

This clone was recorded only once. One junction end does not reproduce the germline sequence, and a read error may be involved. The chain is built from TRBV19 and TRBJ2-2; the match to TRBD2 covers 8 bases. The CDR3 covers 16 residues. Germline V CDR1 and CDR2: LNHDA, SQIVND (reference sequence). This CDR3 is CASSNSGNRNTGELFF. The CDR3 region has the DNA TGTGCCAGCAGTAATAGCGGGAACCGGAACACCGGGGAGCTGTTTTTT.

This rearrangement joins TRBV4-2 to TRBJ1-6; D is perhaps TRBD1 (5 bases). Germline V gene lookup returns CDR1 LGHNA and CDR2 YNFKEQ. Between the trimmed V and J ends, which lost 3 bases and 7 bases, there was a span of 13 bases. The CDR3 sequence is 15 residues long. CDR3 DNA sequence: TGTGCCAGCAGCCAGGGGACGCTGAGAAATTCACCCCTCCACTTT. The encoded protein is CASSQGTLRNSPLHF.

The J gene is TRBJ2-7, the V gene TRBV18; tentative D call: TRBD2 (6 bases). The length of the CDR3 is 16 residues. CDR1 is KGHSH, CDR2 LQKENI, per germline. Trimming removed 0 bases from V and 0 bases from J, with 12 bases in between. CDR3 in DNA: TGTGCCAGCTCACCACCGGGCCGGGACTCCTCCTACGAGCAGTACTTC. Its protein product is CASSPPGRDSSYEQYF.

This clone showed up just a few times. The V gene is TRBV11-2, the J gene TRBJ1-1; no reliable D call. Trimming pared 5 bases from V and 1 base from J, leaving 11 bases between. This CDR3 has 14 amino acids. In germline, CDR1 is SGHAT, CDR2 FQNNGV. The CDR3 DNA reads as TGTGCCAGCAGCATGCTTTACGGGAACACTGAAGCTTTCTTT. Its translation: CASSMLYGNTEAFF. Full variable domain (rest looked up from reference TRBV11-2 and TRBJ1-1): EAGVAQSPRYKIIEKRQSVAFWCNPISGHATLYWYQQILGQGPKLLIQFQNNGVVDDSQLPKDRFSAERLKGVDSTLKIQPAKLEDSAVYLCASSMLYGNTEAFFGQGTRLTVV.

This CDR3 reads CASSIDNRRGTEAFF. In DNA form, the CDR3 reads TGTGCCAGTAGTATAGATAACAGGAGGGGCACTGAAGCTTTCTTT. The chain has TRBV19 and TRBJ1-1; a possible D gene is TRBD1 (5 bases). The CDR3 length is 15 residues. The germline CDR1 and CDR2 sequences are LNHDA and SQIVND (reference sequence). Trimming stripped 0 bases from V and 4 bases from J, with 12 bases between.

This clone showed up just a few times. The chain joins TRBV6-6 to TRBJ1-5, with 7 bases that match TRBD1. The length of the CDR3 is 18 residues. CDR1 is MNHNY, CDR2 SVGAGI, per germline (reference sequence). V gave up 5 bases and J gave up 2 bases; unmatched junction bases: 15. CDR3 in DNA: TGTGCCAGCAGTCCAGACAGGGCGACGAGATCGGGCAATCAGCCCCAGCATTTT. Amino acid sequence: CASSPDRATRSGNQPQHF.